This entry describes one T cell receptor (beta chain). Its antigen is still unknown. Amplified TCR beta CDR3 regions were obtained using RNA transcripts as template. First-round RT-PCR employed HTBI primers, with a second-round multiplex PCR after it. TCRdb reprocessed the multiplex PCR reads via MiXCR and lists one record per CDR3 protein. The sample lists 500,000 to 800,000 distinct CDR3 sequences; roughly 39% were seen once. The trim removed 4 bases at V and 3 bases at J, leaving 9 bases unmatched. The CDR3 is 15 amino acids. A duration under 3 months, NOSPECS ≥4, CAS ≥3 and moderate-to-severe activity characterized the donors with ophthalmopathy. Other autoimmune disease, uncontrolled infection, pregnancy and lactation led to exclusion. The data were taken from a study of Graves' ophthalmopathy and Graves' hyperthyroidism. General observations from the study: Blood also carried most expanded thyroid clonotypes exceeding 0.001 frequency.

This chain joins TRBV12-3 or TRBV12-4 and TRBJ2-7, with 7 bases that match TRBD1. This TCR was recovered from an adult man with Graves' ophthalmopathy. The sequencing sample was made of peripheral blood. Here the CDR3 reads CASSSPTGFNYEQYF. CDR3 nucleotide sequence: TGTGCCAGCAGTTCTCCGACAGGGTTTAACTACGAGCAGTACTTC.